The rows below give T cell receptor beta chains drawn from one sample of a study of cytomegalovirus exposure and HLA in healthy donors. The assay was immunoSEQ multiplex PCR, and TCRdb's table has in-frame clones only and misses some. In the table there are about 98,000 clones, roughly nine tenths of which are singletons. The material sequenced was PBMCs. The origin of the receptors is a woman in her twenties or thirties in good health and CMV-seronegative. Each CDR3 is given with its conserved first and last residue. The order of the fields is V gene, J gene, D gene, clone size, CDR3 protein, CDR3 DNA. A D gene is named only where the DNA matches it firmly. Clone sizes are given selectively: once, few, many, or a class where the clone is expanded.

>TRBV6-6|TRBJ2-7|TRBD1|few
CASSLDRAYEQYF
TGTGCCAGCAGTCTGGACAGGGCCTACGAGCAGTACTTC
>TRBV12-5|TRBJ1-5|TRBD1|.
CASGFGTGSNQPQHF
TGTGCTAGTGGTTTCGGGACAGGGAGCAATCAGCCCCAGCATTTT
>TRBV28|TRBJ1-5|.|.
CASSFGHQPQHF
TGTGCCAGCAGTTTTGGCCATCAGCCCCAGCATTTT
>TRBV7-8|TRBJ1-1|.|.
CASSLGQKNTEAFF
TGTGCCAGCAGCTTAGGCCAGAAGAACACTGAAGCTTTCTTT
>TRBV9|TRBJ1-5|.|once
CASSVDGEQPQHF
TGTGCCAGCAGCGTAGACGGGGAACAGCCCCAGCATTTT
>TRBV5-1|TRBJ2-2|TRBD1|.
CASSPDRGGTGELFF
TGCGCCAGCAGCCCGGACAGGGGTGGAACCGGGGAGCTGTTTTTT
>TRBV29-1|TRBJ2-1|TRBD1|.
CSVGYRGMSYNEQFF
TGCAGCGTAGGTTACAGGGGAATGAGCTACAATGAGCAGTTCTTC
>TRBV14|TRBJ1-2|.|.
CASSQEEGNYGYTF
TGTGCCAGCAGCCAAGAGGAGGGTAACTATGGCTACACCTTC
>TRBV11-3|TRBJ2-1|TRBD1|.
CASSSRGTGGGEQFF
TGTGCCAGCAGCTCAAGAGGGACAGGGGGGGGTGAGCAGTTCTTC
>TRBV7-8|TRBJ2-5|TRBD2|.
CASSHGTSGRWGETQYF
TGTGCCAGCAGCCACGGGACTAGCGGGAGATGGGGTGAGACCCAGTACTTC
>TRBV2|TRBJ2-7|.|.
CATRDFERPYEQYF
TGTGCCACCCGGGACTTTGAACGTCCCTACGAGCAGTACTTC
>TRBV21-1|TRBJ2-1|.|.
CASSKDSYNEQFF
TGTGCCAGCAGCAAAGACAGTTACAATGAGCAGTTCTTC
>TRBV6-6|TRBJ2-7|.|.
CASSYPRGSSYEQYF
TGTGCCAGCAGTTACCCCCGCGGCTCTAGCTACGAGCAGTACTTC
>TRBV6-1|TRBJ2-1|.|.
CASSEARGRRAYNEQFF
TGTGCCAGCAGTGAAGCGCGGGGCCGACGTGCCTACAATGAGCAGTTCTTC
>TRBV21-1|TRBJ1-6|.|.
CASSKGGQGHSPLHF
TGTGCCAGCAGCAAAGGGGGACAGGGCCACTCACCCCTCCACTTT
>TRBV7-2|TRBJ1-2|.|.
CASSPGGFGYSYTF
TGTGCCAGCAGCCCCGGGGGGTTCGGGTATAGCTACACCTTC
>TRBV4-1|TRBJ2-7|TRBD1|.
CASSEMGQSYEQYF
TGCGCCAGCAGCGAAATGGGACAGAGCTACGAGCAGTACTTC
>TRBV5-4|TRBJ2-3|TRBD1|.
CASSPATGPGVDTQYF
TGTGCCAGCAGCCCGGCGACAGGGCCTGGGGTAGATACGCAGTATTTT
>TRBV9|TRBJ2-3|TRBD2|.
CASSVFLAASTDTQYF
TGTGCCAGCAGCGTTTTTCTAGCGGCTAGCACAGATACGCAGTATTTT
>TRBV7-9|TRBJ1-2|TRBD1|.
CASSLGTGTYGYTF
TGTGCCAGCAGCTTAGGGACAGGGACCTATGGCTACACCTTC
>TRBV28|TRBJ2-1|.|once
CASSQPGEYNEQFF
TGTGCCAGCAGTCAACCGGGAGAATACAATGAGCAGTTCTTC
>TRBV7-2|TRBJ1-4|.|.
CASSARGRDEKLFF
TGTGCCAGCAGCGCAAGGGGGAGGGACGAAAAACTGTTTTTT
>TRBV7-8|TRBJ2-7|.|.
CASSLLREANEQYF
TGTGCCAGCAGCTTACTGAGGGAGGCGAACGAGCAGTACTTC
>TRBV7-3|TRBJ2-7|TRBD2|few
CASSLGRGGLNEQYF
TGTGCCAGCAGCCTTGGCCGGGGGGGCCTGAACGAGCAGTACTTC
>TRBV2|TRBJ2-5|TRBD2|.
CASTDGGVGQETQYF
TGTGCCAGCACCGATGGGGGGGTGGGGCAAGAGACCCAGTACTTC
>TRBV18|TRBJ2-3|TRBD2|.
CASSPPGGDTQYF
TGTGCCAGCTCACCACCCGGGGGGGATACGCAGTATTTT
>TRBV7-8|TRBJ2-5|TRBD2|.
CASSLGKRGGGETQYF
TGTGCCAGCAGCTTAGGAAAGCGGGGTGGGGGAGAGACCCAGTACTTC
>TRBV6-1|TRBJ2-7|.|.
CASSVTPYEQYF
TGTGCCAGCAGTGTAACACCCTACGAGCAGTACTTC
>TRBV5-1|TRBJ2-5|.|few
CASSLQRAGEETQYF
TGCGCCAGCAGCTTGCAGCGGGCTGGGGAGGAGACCCAGTACTTC
>TRBV4-3|TRBJ1-4|.|.
CASSQEWGREYEKLFF
TGCGCCAGCAGCCAAGAATGGGGGCGAGAGTATGAAAAACTGTTTTTT
>TRBV27|TRBJ1-3|.|.
CASSLAGLGNTIYF
TGTGCCAGCAGTTTGGCAGGGTTGGGAAACACCATATATTTT
>TRBV28|TRBJ1-2|TRBD1|.
CASRPGQGAGGYTF
TGTGCCAGCAGACCGGGACAGGGGGCTGGCGGCTACACCTTC
>TRBV5-1|TRBJ2-7|.|.
CASSFLARNEQYF
TGCGCCAGCAGCTTTCTAGCGAGGAACGAGCAGTACTTC
>TRBV6-5|TRBJ1-4|.|.
CASSYLGQDEKLFF
TGTGCCAGCAGTTACTTGGGACAAGATGAAAAACTGTTTTTT
>TRBV7-2|TRBJ1-4|.|few
CASSPLSAAREKLFF
TGTGCCAGCAGCCCCTTATCGGCGGCACGGGAAAAACTGTTTTTT
>TRBV28|TRBJ2-7|TRBD1|.
CASKPGDRVYEQYF
TGTGCCAGCAAGCCAGGGGACAGGGTTTACGAGCAGTACTTC
>TRBV7-3|TRBJ1-2|.|.
CGSYGYTF
TGTGGGAGCTATGGCTACACCTTC
>TRBV5-5|TRBJ1-2|TRBD1|.
CASSLGPEGQGIDGYTF
TGTGCCAGCAGCCTGGGGCCTGAAGGACAGGGGATAGATGGCTACACCTTC
>TRBV5-4|TRBJ1-6|TRBD1|few
CASSLDRVGAPLHF
TGTGCCAGCAGCCTGGACAGGGTTGGGGCACCCCTCCACTTT
>TRBV28|TRBJ2-7|TRBD2|.
CASSDWASGNYEQYF
TGTGCCAGCTCGGACTGGGCTAGCGGAAACTACGAGCAGTACTTC
>TRBV9|TRBJ1-2|TRBD1|.
CASSGSRDRAGYTF
TGTGCCAGCAGTGGCTCTAGGGACAGGGCTGGCTACACCTTC
>TRBV11-2|TRBJ1-4|.|.
CASTLVGATNEKLFF
TGTGCCAGCACCCTCGTGGGGGCCACTAATGAAAAACTGTTTTTT
>TRBV29-1|TRBJ2-3|.|.
CSVVKGATQQQYF
TGCAGCGTTGTCAAAGGCGCTACACAGCAACAGTATTTT
>TRBV9|TRBJ1-5|.|.
CASRSPEERAQHF
TGTGCCAGCAGGTCCCCTGAGGAGAGGGCCCAGCATTTT
>TRBV2|TRBJ2-1|.|.
CASCPGLNEQFF
TGTGCCAGCTGCCCGGGACTCAATGAGCAGTTCTTC
>TRBV7-9|TRBJ1-2|.|.
CASSFAIANYGYTF
TGTGCCAGCAGCTTCGCCATAGCTAACTATGGCTACACCTTC
>TRBV5-1|TRBJ1-1|TRBD1|.
CASSNTGGGTEAFF
TGCGCCAGCAGCAACACAGGGGGCGGCACTGAAGCTTTCTTT
>TRBV4-1|TRBJ2-7|TRBD2|.
CASSQDRGLAGPYEQYF
TGCGCCAGCAGCCAAGATCGGGGACTAGCGGGGCCCTACGAGCAGTACTTC
>TRBV4-1|TRBJ1-5|TRBD1|.
CASSQHNSGTDFNQPQHF
TGCGCCAGCAGCCAACACAATTCCGGGACAGACTTCAATCAGCCCCAGCATTTT
>TRBV6-6|TRBJ2-3|TRBD1|.
CASSLDRTGRDTQYF
TGTGCCAGCAGTTTGGACAGGACGGGGCGAGATACGCAGTATTTT
>TRBV27|TRBJ2-1|TRBD1|.
CASSPDRVGDNEQFF
TGTGCCAGCAGCCCCGACAGGGTCGGGGACAATGAGCAGTTCTTC